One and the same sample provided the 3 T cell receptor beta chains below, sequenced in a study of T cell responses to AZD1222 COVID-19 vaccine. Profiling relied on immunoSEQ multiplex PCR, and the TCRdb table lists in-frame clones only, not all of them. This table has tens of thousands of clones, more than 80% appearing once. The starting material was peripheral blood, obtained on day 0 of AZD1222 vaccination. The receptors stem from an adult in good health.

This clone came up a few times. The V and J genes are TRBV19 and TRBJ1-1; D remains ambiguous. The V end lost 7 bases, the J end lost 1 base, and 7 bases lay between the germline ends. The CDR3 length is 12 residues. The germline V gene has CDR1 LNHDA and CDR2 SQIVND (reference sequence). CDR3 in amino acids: CASIRQNTEAFF. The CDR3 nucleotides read TGTGCCAGTATTAGACAGAACACTGAAGCTTTCTTT.

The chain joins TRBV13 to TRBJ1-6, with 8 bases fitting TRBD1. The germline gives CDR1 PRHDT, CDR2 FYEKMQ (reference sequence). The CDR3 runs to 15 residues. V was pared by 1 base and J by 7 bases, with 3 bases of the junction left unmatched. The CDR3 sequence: CASSLVTGGNSPLHF. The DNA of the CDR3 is TGTGCCAGCAGCTTAGTTACAGGGGGAAATTCACCCCTCCACTTT.

CDR3 sequence: CASRSGQLGNQPQHF. The CDR3 coding sequence is TGTGCCAGCAGATCGGGACAGCTGGGCAATCAGCCCCAGCATTTT. V usage is TRBV6-5 and J usage is TRBJ1-5, with TRBD1 identical over 7 bases. The germline gives CDR1 MNHEY, CDR2 SVGAGI. The CDR3 length is 15 residues. Trimming cost V 6 bases and J 2 bases; bases outside gene matches: 7.